The sequence of this T cell receptor (beta chain) was determined in a study of T cell repertoires in cytomegalovirus infection. For this clonotype: Antigen unknown.

In TCRdb, the reads were re-called with MiXCR into one record per CDR3 protein. The repertoire holds around 800,000 distinct CDR3 sequences, with 32% as singletons. The sample was cultured CD8+ T cells from PBMCs, taken from culture after CMV antigen stimulation. The clonotype comes from a human donor in good health (CMV status not recorded). Some clones in this sample may be carry-over from other donors' samples.

CDR3: CASSYKGGLSYNEQFF. The CDR3, as DNA: TGTGCCAGCAGTTACAAGGGGGGCCTATCCTACAATGAGCAGTTCTTC. J is TRBJ2-1 and V is TRBV6-5; D might be TRBD1 or TRBD2, each matching 6 bases. The CDR3 has 16 residues. V was shortened by 2 bases and J by 1 base, with 12 bases between the two germline ends. Looked up from germline, CDR1 is MNHEY and CDR2 is SVGAGI.